This TCR beta chain is drawn from a study of blood T cell repertoires in COVID-19. At the level of the study: Samples representing acute and convalescent COVID-19 were sourced from the United States, Italy and Spain.

Germline CDR1 and CDR2: SEHNR and FQNEAQ (reference sequence). This CDR3 is built from 15 residues. V lost 5 bases and J lost 5; bases outside the gene matches: 7. Clinical history reported by participants formed the basis on which cohorts were assigned. Recovered participants had two consecutive negative NP/OP PCR tests, healthcare professional clearance, or symptom resolution. Original processing notes: Amplification with reference gene primers provided the estimates of nucleated cell counts. Some clones are missing from TCRdb's copy, which holds only in-frame ones; the method was immunoSEQ multiplex PCR. The DNA was the basis for D and trimming; V, J and clone size are from that table. The data show some 220,000 clones, 88% seen once.

Sample: PBMCs or T cells enriched from blood (not recorded which). J is TRBJ2-7 and V is TRBV7-9, with 12 bases aligning to TRBD1. The receptor was derived from a woman in her twenties or thirties who had recovered from COVID-19. CDR3 sequence (DNA): TGTGCCAGCAGCGACCGGGACAGGGGGCTGGACGAGCAGTACTTC. Translated, it gives CASSDRDRGLDEQYF. Full variable domain (outside the CDR3, taken from reference TRBV7-9 and TRBJ2-7): DTGVSQNPRHKITKRGQNVTFRCDPISEHNRLYWYRQTLGQGPEFLTYFQNEAQLEKSRLLSDRFSAERPKGSFSTLEIQRTEQGDSAMYLCASSDRDRGLDEQYFGPGTRLTVT.